Below, one T cell receptor (beta chain) is given with its context. The antigen is unknown. The data derive from a study of T cell responses to AZD1222 COVID-19 vaccine. The CDR3 has 12 residues. The V end was cut by 1 base, the J end by 11 bases, with 9 bases between. Germline CDR1 reads LGHDT; CDR2 reads YNNKEL (reference sequence). General study points: Researchers report vaccine-associated CD4 TCRs spanning spike, with dominance at 160-218 and 743-854. Per reports, nearly half of all spike-specific TCRs target regions that are unmutated in variants.

Clones were sequenced by immunoSEQ multiplex PCR, and TCRdb holds only the in-frame ones, with some missing. Counted here are more than 110,000 clones, 80% to 90% occurring once; the ten biggest clones make up less than 7%. Material: peripheral blood, obtained on day 0 of AZD1222 vaccination. V is TRBV3-1 (or the pseudogene TRBV3-2) and J is TRBJ1-5; unclear D gene. This receptor was obtained from an adult in good health. The CDR3 bases are TGTGCCAGCAGCCAAGGGGTTGGGGCCCAGCATTTT. Protein: CASSQGVGAQHF.